This TCR beta chain was captured in a study of OX40 agonist ivuxolimab in advanced cancers. The CDR3 is made up of 14 amino acids. Germline CDR1 and CDR2: MNHNS and SASEGT. The V gene lost 1 base and the J gene lost 0 bases, with 6 bases spanning the gap. Only in-frame clones appear in the TCRdb table, and some are missing; sequencing was by immunoSEQ multiplex PCR. The data show approximately 60,000 clones, around 87% seen once. The origin of this receptor is an adult with an advanced solid tumor such as melanoma, head and neck, liver or kidney cancer. The sequencing used CD4+ or CD8+ T cells sorted from blood, collected in a trial of the OX40 agonist ivuxolimab. This rearrangement joins TRBV6-1 to TRBJ1-2, with D uncertain. The DNA of the CDR3 is TGTGCCAGCAGTGAAGGCTCTACTAACTATGGCTACACCTTC. Translation gives CASSEGSTNYGYTF.